This TCR beta chain is drawn from a study of long-term antiretroviral therapy in people with HIV. Study results and limitations: Upon ART, diversity increased but remained lower than transplant donor controls. Blood in the study was drawn between about 2004 and 2017, possibly under older ART regimens, which may be less effective than current ones. The study lacked data on ART adherence, viral resistance or therapy changes.

The V and J ends lost 5 bases and 2 bases respectively, with 11 bases between them. CDR1 SGHTA and CDR2 FQGNSA come from the germline V gene. The CDR3 length is 14 residues. Investigators performed immunoSEQ version v3.0 at survey level. Data came from immunoSEQ multiplex PCR; TCRdb stores just in-frame clones and leaves some out. The sample has about 31,000 clones, about four fifths seen once. This clone appeared once. Its antigen remains unknown. Treatment locations for all participants with HIV were in the United States. The sample was unsorted PBMCs, taken 1.9 years after starting antiretroviral therapy. The rearrangement links TRBV7-2 to TRBJ2-3; no reliable D call. The source of this sequence is a man younger than 35 with HIV. The CDR3 sequence is CASSLPGTTDTQYF. The CDR3 DNA is TGTGCCAGCAGCCTACCGGGTACCACAGATACGCAGTATTTT.